Listed below are T cell receptor beta chains from one sample, sequenced in a study of early T cells in non-severe SARS-CoV-2 infection. TCRdb reprocessed the 5' RACE reads via MiXCR and lists one record per CDR3 protein. Of roughly 56,000 distinct CDR3 sequences in the sample, about 10% are singletons; the top ten hold 6.5%. The sequenced material came from whole blood. The receptors stem from an adult who was a healthcare worker with PCR-confirmed SARS-CoV-2 infection or an uninfected control (not recorded which). Both conserved end residues are part of each CDR3. D genes are given only for firm matches. Size tells how often a clone was seen (once, few, many) or the class of an expanded clone, and some rows leave it out.

>TRBV6-6|many|.|TRBJ2-4
TGTGCCAGCAGTTACTCGACAGGGAGGCCCAAAAACATTCAGTACTTC
CASSYSTGRPKNIQYF
>TRBV5-5|.|.|TRBJ1-1
TGTGCCAGCAGCCCAGACAAGGACACTGAAGCTTTCTTT
CASSPDKDTEAFF
>TRBV5-6|few|.|TRBJ2-7
TGTGCCAGCAGCTCGCTCAGTCCGGCCTACGAGCAGTACTTC
CASSSLSPAYEQYF
>TRBV29-1|.|TRBD2|TRBJ2-7
TGCAGCGCTATCCGGGGGGCCTACGAGCAGTACTTC
CSAIRGAYEQYF
>TRBV14|.|TRBD2|TRBJ2-5
TGTGCCAGCAGCCAACTAGCGGGAGTAGTCGAGACCCAGTACTTC
CASSQLAGVVETQYF
>TRBV24-1|.|.|TRBJ2-7
TGTGCCACCAGTGATTTGCCAGGGGACGAGCAGTACTTC
CATSDLPGDEQYF
>TRBV20-1|many|TRBD1|TRBJ2-2
TGCAGTGCCCGACAGGGCGCGAACACCGGGGAGCTGTTTTTT
CSARQGANTGELFF
>TRBV10-3|few|.|TRBJ2-7
TGTGCCATCAGCCGGGACCTACTCTACGAGCAGTACTTC
CAISRDLLYEQYF
>TRBV10-3|.|.|TRBJ2-2
TGTGCCACCACCAGGCGGGACGACACCGGGGAGCTGTTTTTT
CATTRRDDTGELFF
>TRBV7-2|few|TRBD1|TRBJ2-3
TGTGCCAGCAGCTTGGGACAGGGGACCGCGATAGATACGCAGTATTTT
CASSLGQGTAIDTQYF
>TRBV20-1|many|TRBD1|TRBJ1-5
TGCAGTGCTGGGGTACAGGGGAACAATCAGCCCCAGCATTTT
CSAGVQGNNQPQHF
>TRBV27|many|TRBD1|TRBJ1-6
TGTGCCAGCAGTTTAATGGGACAGCATTCACCCCTCCACTTT
CASSLMGQHSPLHF
>TRBV28|many|TRBD1|TRBJ2-7
TGTGCCAGCGGGGGGACAGGGACCTCGCGGGAGCAGTACTTC
CASGGTGTSREQYF
>TRBV7-2|many|.|TRBJ2-1
TGTGCCAGCAGCACACGGGCCTACTCTTTTTACAATGAGCAGTTCTTC
CASSTRAYSFYNEQFF
>TRBV19|many|.|TRBJ2-2
TGTGCCAGTAAGAAAACGGGAGTCGACACCGGGGAGCTGTTTTTT
CASKKTGVDTGELFF
>TRBV9|few|.|TRBJ2-5
TGTGCCAGCAGCGTAGGGAGTGGTGACGAAGAGACCCAGTACTTC
CASSVGSGDEETQYF
>TRBV27|many|.|TRBJ1-2
TGTGCCAGCAGCCAAGACTTATACGGCGGCTACACCTTC
CASSQDLYGGYTF
>TRBV6-5|many|.|TRBJ1-2
TGTGCCAGCAGTTATGCCCGACGGAACTATGGCTACACCTTC
CASSYARRNYGYTF
>TRBV20-1|.|TRBD1|TRBJ1-1
TGCAGTGCTAGAGGGTGGGGGACAGTGAACACTGAAGCTTTCTTT
CSARGWGTVNTEAFF
>TRBV7-2|many|.|TRBJ1-2
TGTGCCAGCAGCGAAACAGGCTTCTTCTATGGCTACACCTTC
CASSETGFFYGYTF
>TRBV5-1|.|.|TRBJ2-1
TGCGCCAGCAGCTTGAATAGCATGCAGGAGCAGTTCTTC
CASSLNSMQEQFF
>TRBV10-3|many|TRBD2|TRBJ2-2
TGTGCCATCAGTGAGAAGACTAGCGGGAACACCGGGGAGCTGTTTTTT
CAISEKTSGNTGELFF